What follows is one T cell receptor beta chain and its context. The sample originates from a study of blood T cells in healthy people across ages. For the second PCR, which ran for roughly 6 to 11 cycles, a sample-barcoded 5' primer and a J-beta primer mix were used. TCRdb recomputed calls from the 5' RACE reads with MiXCR, one row per CDR3 protein. The repertoire holds about 800,000 distinct CDR3 sequences, with roughly 64% as singletons. This CDR3 has 14 residues. CDR1 is DFQATT, CDR2 SNEGSKA, per germline (reference sequence). The chain has TRBV20-1 and TRBJ2-5; D is perhaps TRBD1 (6 bases). The end of the DNA aligns better with TRBJ2-7, so the J call may be wrong. This TCR derives from a man aged 25-45 years in good health. The specimen was blood. CDR3 in amino acids: CSAPTGTLDYEQYF. Here the CDR3 DNA reads TGCAGTGCTCCTACTGGGACACTGGATTACGAGCAGTACTTC.